This TCR beta chain emerged from a study of stem cell transplantation in POMP-related autoinflammatory disease. PRAID featured prominent immunodeficiency. On this clone itself: Its antigen is undetermined.

V gave up 4 bases and J gave up 4 bases; unmatched junction bases: 9. This CDR3 spans 17 amino acids. Germline-derived CDR1 and CDR2 are SGHRS and YFSETQ. Profiling relied on immunoSEQ multiplex PCR, and the TCRdb table lists in-frame clones only, not all of them. The repertoire holds roughly 68,000 clones, with roughly 88% as singletons. Overall study findings and caveats: Patients with PRAID showed a restricted number of unique TRB V-J gene pairings.

The sequences come from CD4+ T cells from PBMCs, collected after stem cell transplantation. The V and J genes are TRBV5-1 and TRBJ2-5; 14 bases are shared with TRBD2. The sequence was obtained from a human patient with POMP-related autoinflammation and immune dysregulation (PRAID). Part of the T cells may come from the graft donor. The CDR3 loop is CASSHPTSGRAGETQYF. The DNA for the CDR3 is TGCGCCAGCAGCCACCCGACTAGCGGGAGGGCCGGAGAGACCCAGTACTTC. Complete variable domain (other parts from reference TRBV5-1 and TRBJ2-5): KAGVTQTPRYLIKTRGQQVTLSCSPISGHRSVSWYQQTPGQGLQFLFEYFSETQRNKGNFPGRFSGRQFSNSRSEMNVSTLELGDSALYLCASSHPTSGRAGETQYFGPGTRLLVL.